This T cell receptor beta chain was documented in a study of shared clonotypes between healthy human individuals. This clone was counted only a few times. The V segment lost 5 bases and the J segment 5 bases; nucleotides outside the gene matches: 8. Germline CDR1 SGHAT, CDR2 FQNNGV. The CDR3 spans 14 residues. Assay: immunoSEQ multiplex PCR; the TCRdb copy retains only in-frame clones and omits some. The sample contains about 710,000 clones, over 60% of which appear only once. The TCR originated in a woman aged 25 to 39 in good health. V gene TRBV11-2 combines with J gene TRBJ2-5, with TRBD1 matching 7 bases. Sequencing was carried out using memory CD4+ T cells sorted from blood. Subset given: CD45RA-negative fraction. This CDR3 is CASSPVGQVETQYF. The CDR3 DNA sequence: TGTGCCAGCAGCCCTGTAGGACAGGTTGAGACCCAGTACTTC.